Shown below are 17 T cell receptor beta chains from a single sample sequenced in a study of T cells in Graves' hyperthyroidism and ophthalmopathy. RNA transcripts gave rise to amplified TCR beta CDR3 regions. A set of HTBI primers served as the primers for a first-round RT-PCR of the TCR CDR3. MiXCR was run by TCRdb on the multiplex PCR reads, yielding one entry per CDR3 protein. The sample consists of about 700,000 distinct CDR3 sequences, nearly 45% of them appearing once. Sequenced input: peripheral blood or thyroid tissue (not recorded which). The receptor set was obtained from an adult man with Graves' disease, either hyperthyroidism or ophthalmopathy (not recorded which).

This clonotype showed up just a few times. A junction boundary mismatches the germline segment, possibly from a read error. The chain uses TRBV7-7 and TRBJ2-3; weak D call: TRBD1 (5 bases). The CDR3 contains 13 residues. Germline lookup yields CDR1 SSHAT and CDR2 FNYEAQ (reference sequence). The CDR3 DNA sequence: TGTGCTAGCAGCCCACAGGTGGCAGATACGCAGTATTTT. Protein: CASSPQVADTQYF.

This rearrangement joins TRBV12-5 to TRBJ1-4, with unresolved D. V lost 4 bases and J lost 4, with 4 bases in between. CDR3 length: 12 residues. Germline loops: CDR1 LGHNT, CDR2 FRNRAP. CDR3 residues: CASGSNNEKLFF. CDR3 bases: TGTGCTAGTGGTTCCAATAATGAAAAACTGTTTTTT.

The rearrangement joins TRBV15 to TRBJ2-5, with a possible D match to TRBD2 (7 bases). CDR3 length: 13 amino acids. With 3 bases removed from V and 9 bases from J, the gap between germline ends came to 14 bases. Germline assignment: CDR1 LNHNV and CDR2 YYDKDF (reference sequence). In DNA form, the CDR3 reads TGTGCCACCAGCAGTAGGGAGGGGGGGGCCCAGTACTTC. It specifies CATSSREGGAQYF.

This clonotype came up once. One end of the junction varies from germline; a read error may be responsible. The rearrangement links TRBV7-9 to TRBJ2-6, with D uncertain. The CDR3 totals 14 residues. Germline assignment: CDR1 SEHNR and CDR2 FQNEAQ (reference sequence). CDR3 residues: CASSQDDRANVLTF. The CDR3 region has the DNA TGCGCCAGCAGCCAAGACGACAGGGCCAACGTCCTGACTTTC.

CDR3 residues: CASSQLSGGTQGAFF. CDR3 nucleotide sequence: TGTGCCAGCAGCCAATTGAGCGGGGGGACCCAGGGAGCTTTCTTT. V usage is TRBV16 and J usage is TRBJ1-1, with D maybe TRBD1 (5 bases). The V gene's germline CDR1 is KGHSY and CDR2 FQNENV. The CDR3 covers 15 residues. V lost 1 base and J 10 bases, leaving 19 bases between the germline ends. The full variable domain, in which reference TRBV16 and TRBJ1-1 provide the parts outside the CDR3, is GEEVAQTPKHLVRGEGQKAKLYCAPIKGHSYVFWYQQVLKNEFKFLISFQNENVFDETGMPKERFSAKCLPNSPCSLEIQATKLEDSAVYFCASSQLSGGTQGAFFGQGTRLTVV.

The V and J genes are TRBV9 and TRBJ1-4; D ambiguous. The CDR3 has 17 residues. CDR1 SGDLS and CDR2 YYNGEE come from the germline V gene. The V end was cut by 0 bases, the J end by 8 bases, with 20 bases between. The chain's CDR3 is CASSVGGTPLAREKLFF. The CDR3 nucleotides read TGTGCCAGCAGCGTAGGGGGTACCCCACTGGCGAGAGAAAAACTGTTTTTT.

The chain employs TRBV10-3 and TRBJ2-5; weak D call: TRBD1 (6 bases). The CDR3 has 15 residues. V gave up 3 bases and J gave up 5 bases, with 16 bases separating them. In germline, CDR1 is ENHRY, CDR2 SYGVKD. CDR3 residues: CAISDPRQAGETQYF. The CDR3 coding sequence is TGTGCCATCAGTGACCCACGACAGGCCGGCGAGACCCAGTACTTC.

The chain is built from TRBV29-1 and TRBJ1-1, with unresolved D. The ends were cut back, 3 bases at V and 0 bases at J, with 8 bases in the middle. The CDR3 runs to 13 residues. Germline CDR1 SQVTM, CDR2 ANQGSEA. CDR3 DNA sequence: TGCAGCGTTGAGCTACAGTTGAACACTGAAGCTTTCTTT. This translates into CSVELQLNTEAFF.

This clonotype was seen at least ten times. V and J are TRBV7-9 and TRBJ1-4; no reliable D call. Deletions cut 4 bases from V and 8 bases from J, with 11 bases between. Germline V gene data show CDR1 as SEHNR and CDR2 as FQNEAQ (reference sequence). The CDR3 has 13 amino acids. The CDR3 coding sequence is TGTGCCAGCAGCTCCTTGACGAGGGAAAAACTGTTTTTT. Translation: CASSSLTREKLFF.

The V and J genes are TRBV7-3 and TRBJ2-7, with 15 bases lining up with TRBD2. J was trimmed by 6 bases and V by 7 bases; bases with no gene match: 10. The germline V gene has CDR1 SGHTA and CDR2 FQGTGA. This CDR3 region has 16 residues. CDR3 sequence reads: CASNQVVGLAGGEQYF. CDR3 bases: TGTGCCAGCAACCAAGTGGTGGGACTAGCGGGGGGCGAGCAGTACTTC.

This clonotype was seen a single time. Possible read error: a much larger clone is one base away. The V and J genes are TRBV10-1 and TRBJ1-1; D is uncertain. Germline V gives CDR1 WNHNN, CDR2 SYGVQD (reference sequence). CDR3 length equals 13 residues. CDR3 nucleotide sequence: TGCGCCATCAGTGAGTCTCGGGCAACTGAAGCTTTCTTT. Translation gives CAISESRATEAFF.

This clonotype was seen at least ten times. J is TRBJ1-4 and V is TRBV7-2; TRBD1 might be the D (5 bases). This CDR3 comprises 15 residues. The germline V and J ends were trimmed by 1 base and 8 bases, with 14 bases remaining between them. The germline V gene encodes CDR1 SGHTA and CDR2 FQGNSA. The CDR3 loop is CASSLDGRVREKLFF. As DNA, the CDR3 is TGTGCCAGCAGCTTAGACGGCAGGGTTCGCGAAAAACTGTTTTTT.

There are many counts of this clonotype. The chain joins TRBV10-3 to TRBJ2-2; possible D gene TRBD1, 5 bases. Germline loops: CDR1 ENHRY, CDR2 SYGVKD. Trimming left V 6 bases short and J 6 bases short, with 8 bases between. This CDR3 region has 12 residues. Here the CDR3 reads CAISRQSGELFF. In nucleotides, the CDR3 is TGTGCCATCAGCAGACAGTCCGGGGAGCTGTTTTTT.

The genes are TRBV29-1 and TRBJ1-3; D might be TRBD1 (6 bases). Trimming took 3 bases from V and 0 from J, leaving 15 bases between them. The CDR3 sequence is 16 residues long. Germline CDR1 is SQVTM and CDR2 is ANQGSEA. The CDR3: CSVDTTGKYSGNTIYF. DNA for the CDR3: TGCAGCGTTGATACAACAGGGAAATACTCTGGAAACACCATATATTTT.

A remark on this clonotype: A single base separates this from a much larger clone, so it may be a read error. The chain employs TRBV7-9 and TRBJ1-2; the D gene is possibly TRBD1 (5 bases). The CDR3 consists of 13 residues. In germline, CDR1 is SEHNR, CDR2 FQNEAQ (reference sequence). The CDR3 DNA reads TGTGCCAACAGCCAGACGGGGGGAGATGGCTACACCTTC. It encodes CANSQTGGDGYTF.

The chain links TRBV10-3 to TRBJ1-5, with 7 bases matching TRBD1. Looked up from germline, CDR1 is ENHRY and CDR2 is SYGVKD. The V gene end was trimmed by 10 bases and the J gene end by 7 bases; junction bases not matched to a gene: 13. This CDR3 contains 14 residues. The CDR3 bases are TGTGCCAGCGAGGGACAGTGCTTGGGGCAGCCCCAGCATTTT. This gives the protein CASEGQCLGQPQHF.

The rearrangement joins TRBV11-2 to TRBJ1-1; possible D gene TRBD1, 5 bases. There are 16 residues in the CDR3. CDR1 is SGHAT, CDR2 FQNNGV, per germline. Trimming took off 5 bases at V and 0 bases at J, with 16 bases between the two ends. The CDR3 nucleotides read TGTGCCAGCAGCCTCGCTCCGGGACGGCTGAACACTGAAGCTTTCTTT. Translated, it gives CASSLAPGRLNTEAFF.